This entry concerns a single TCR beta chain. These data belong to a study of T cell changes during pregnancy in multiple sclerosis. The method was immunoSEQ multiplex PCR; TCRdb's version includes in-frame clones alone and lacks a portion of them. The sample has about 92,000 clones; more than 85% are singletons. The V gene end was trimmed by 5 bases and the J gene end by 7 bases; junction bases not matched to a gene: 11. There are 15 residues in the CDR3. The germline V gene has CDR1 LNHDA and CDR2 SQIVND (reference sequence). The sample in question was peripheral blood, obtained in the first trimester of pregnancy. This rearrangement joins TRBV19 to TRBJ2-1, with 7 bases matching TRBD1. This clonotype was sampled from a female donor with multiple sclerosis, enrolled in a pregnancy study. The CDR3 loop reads CASSVLAGGVNEQFF. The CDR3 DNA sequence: TGTGCCAGTAGTGTATTGGCAGGGGGAGTGAATGAGCAGTTCTTC.